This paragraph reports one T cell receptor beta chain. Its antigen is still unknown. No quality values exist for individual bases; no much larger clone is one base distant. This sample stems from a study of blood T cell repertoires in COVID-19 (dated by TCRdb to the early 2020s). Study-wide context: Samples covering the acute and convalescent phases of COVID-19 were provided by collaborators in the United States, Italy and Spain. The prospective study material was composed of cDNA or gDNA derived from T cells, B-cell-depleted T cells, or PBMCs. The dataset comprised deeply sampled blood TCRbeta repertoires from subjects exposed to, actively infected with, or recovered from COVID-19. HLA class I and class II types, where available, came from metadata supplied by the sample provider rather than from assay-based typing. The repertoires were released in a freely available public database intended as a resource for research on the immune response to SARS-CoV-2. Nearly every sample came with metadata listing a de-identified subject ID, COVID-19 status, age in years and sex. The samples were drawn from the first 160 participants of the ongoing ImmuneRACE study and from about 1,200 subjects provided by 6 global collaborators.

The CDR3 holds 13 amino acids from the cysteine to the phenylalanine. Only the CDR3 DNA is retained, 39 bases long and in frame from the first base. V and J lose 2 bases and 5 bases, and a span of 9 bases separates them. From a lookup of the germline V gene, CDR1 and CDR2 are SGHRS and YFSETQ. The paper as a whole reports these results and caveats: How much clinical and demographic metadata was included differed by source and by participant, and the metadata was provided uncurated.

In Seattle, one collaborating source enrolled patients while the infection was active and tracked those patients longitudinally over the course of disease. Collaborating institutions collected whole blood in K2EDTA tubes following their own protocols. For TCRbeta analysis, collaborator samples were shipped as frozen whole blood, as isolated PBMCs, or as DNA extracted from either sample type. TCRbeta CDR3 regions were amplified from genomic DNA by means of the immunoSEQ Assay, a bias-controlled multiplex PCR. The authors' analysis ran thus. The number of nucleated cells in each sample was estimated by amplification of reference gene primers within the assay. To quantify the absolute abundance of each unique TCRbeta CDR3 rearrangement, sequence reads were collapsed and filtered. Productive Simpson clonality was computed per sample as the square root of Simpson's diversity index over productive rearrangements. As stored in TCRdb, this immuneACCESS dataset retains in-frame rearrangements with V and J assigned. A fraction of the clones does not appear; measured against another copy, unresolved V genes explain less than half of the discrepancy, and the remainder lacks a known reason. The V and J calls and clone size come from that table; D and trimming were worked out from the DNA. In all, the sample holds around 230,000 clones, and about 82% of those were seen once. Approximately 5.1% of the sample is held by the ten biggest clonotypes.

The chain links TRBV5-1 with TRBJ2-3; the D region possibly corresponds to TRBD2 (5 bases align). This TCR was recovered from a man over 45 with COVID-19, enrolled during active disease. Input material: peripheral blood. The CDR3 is CASSLSREDTQYF. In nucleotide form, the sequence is TGCGCCAGCAGCTTATCACGGGAAGATACGCAGTATTTT.